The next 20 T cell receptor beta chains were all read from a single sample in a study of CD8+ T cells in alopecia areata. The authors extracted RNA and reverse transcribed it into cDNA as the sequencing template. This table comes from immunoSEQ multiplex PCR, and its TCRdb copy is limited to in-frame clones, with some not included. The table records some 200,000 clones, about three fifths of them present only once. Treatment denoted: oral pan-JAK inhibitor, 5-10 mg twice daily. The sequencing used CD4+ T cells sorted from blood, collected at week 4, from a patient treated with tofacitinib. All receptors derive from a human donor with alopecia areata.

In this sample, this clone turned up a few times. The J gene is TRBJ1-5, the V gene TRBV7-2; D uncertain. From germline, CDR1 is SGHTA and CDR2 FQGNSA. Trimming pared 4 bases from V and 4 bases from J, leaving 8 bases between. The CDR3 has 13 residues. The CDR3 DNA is TGTGCCAGCAGCTGGACGACGAATCAGCCCCAGCATTTT. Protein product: CASSWTTNQPQHF.

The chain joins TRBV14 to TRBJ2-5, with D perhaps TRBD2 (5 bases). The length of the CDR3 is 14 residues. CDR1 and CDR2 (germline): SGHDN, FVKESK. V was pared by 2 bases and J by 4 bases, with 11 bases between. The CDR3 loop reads CASSQLEVGETQYF. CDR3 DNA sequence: TGTGCCAGCAGCCAATTGGAGGTTGGAGAGACCCAGTACTTC.

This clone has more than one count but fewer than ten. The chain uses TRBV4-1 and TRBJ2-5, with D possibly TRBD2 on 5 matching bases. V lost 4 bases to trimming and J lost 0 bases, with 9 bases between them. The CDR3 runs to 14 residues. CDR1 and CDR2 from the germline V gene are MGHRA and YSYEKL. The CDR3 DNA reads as TGCGCCAGCAGCCCCGTCGGGAACCAAGAGACCCAGTACTTC. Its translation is CASSPVGNQETQYF.

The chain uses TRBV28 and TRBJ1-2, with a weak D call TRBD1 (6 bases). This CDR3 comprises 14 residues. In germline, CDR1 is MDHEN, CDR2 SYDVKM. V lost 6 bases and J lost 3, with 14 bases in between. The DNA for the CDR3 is TGTGCCAGCAGGGAAACAGGGCAGGACTATGGCTACACCTTC. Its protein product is CASRETGQDYGYTF.

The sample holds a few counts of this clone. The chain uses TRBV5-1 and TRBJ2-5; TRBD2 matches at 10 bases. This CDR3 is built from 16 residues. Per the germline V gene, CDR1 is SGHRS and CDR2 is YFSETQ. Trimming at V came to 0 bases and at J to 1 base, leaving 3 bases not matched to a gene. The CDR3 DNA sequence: TGCGCCAGCAGCTTGGTTGGGACTAGCGTCCAAGAGACCCAGTACTTC. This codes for CASSLVGTSVQETQYF.

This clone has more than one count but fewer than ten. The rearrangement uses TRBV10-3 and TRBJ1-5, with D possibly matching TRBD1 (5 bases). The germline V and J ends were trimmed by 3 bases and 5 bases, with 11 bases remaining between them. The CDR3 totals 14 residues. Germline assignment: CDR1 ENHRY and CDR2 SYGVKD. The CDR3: CAISEGGEDQPQHF. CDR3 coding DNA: TGTGCCATCAGTGAAGGAGGGGAGGATCAGCCCCAGCATTTT.

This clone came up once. CDR3 coding DNA: TGCGCCAGCAGCCAAGGACAGTCTAACTATGGCTACACCTTC. The encoded protein is CASSQGQSNYGYTF. The chain couples TRBV5-1 to TRBJ1-2; perhaps TRBD1 as D (6 bases). The germline CDR1 and CDR2 sequences are SGHRS and YFSETQ. Trimming stripped 4 bases from V and 0 bases from J, with 10 bases between. This CDR3 has 14 residues.

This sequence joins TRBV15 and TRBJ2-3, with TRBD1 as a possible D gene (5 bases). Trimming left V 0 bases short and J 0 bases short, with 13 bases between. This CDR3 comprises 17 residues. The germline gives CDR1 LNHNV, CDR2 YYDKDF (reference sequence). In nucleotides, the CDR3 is TGTGCCACCAGCAGAGATCTAGGGGTTCCTAGCACAGATACGCAGTATTTT. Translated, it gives CATSRDLGVPSTDTQYF.

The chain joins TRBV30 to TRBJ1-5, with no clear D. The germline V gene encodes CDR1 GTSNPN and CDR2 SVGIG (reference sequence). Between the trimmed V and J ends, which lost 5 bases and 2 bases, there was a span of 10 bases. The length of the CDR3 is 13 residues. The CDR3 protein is CAWGPMGNQPQHF. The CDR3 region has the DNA TGTGCCTGGGGTCCTATGGGCAATCAGCCCCAGCATTTT.

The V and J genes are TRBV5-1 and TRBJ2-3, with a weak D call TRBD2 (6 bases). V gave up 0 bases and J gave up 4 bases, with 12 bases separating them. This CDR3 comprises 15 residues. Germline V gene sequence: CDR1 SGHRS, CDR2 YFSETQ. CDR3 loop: CASSLEAGRADTQYF. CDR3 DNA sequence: TGCGCCAGCAGCTTGGAGGCGGGGCGGGCAGATACGCAGTATTTT.

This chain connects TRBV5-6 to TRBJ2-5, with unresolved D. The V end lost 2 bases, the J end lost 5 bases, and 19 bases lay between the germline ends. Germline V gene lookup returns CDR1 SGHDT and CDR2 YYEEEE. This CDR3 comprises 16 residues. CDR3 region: CASSFTKSTFRETQYF. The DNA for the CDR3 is TGTGCCAGCAGCTTCACGAAATCCACGTTCCGGGAGACCCAGTACTTC.

The CDR3 loop reads CASRPHRELGSPLHF. Written as DNA, the CDR3 is TGTGCCAGCAGGCCTCATCGGGAGTTGGGTTCACCCCTCCACTTT. This sequence joins TRBV2 and TRBJ1-6; D not resolved. This CDR3 spans 15 amino acids. Trimming removed 6 bases at V and 9 bases at J, with 18 bases between. Per germline, CDR1 SNHLY and CDR2 FYNNEI.

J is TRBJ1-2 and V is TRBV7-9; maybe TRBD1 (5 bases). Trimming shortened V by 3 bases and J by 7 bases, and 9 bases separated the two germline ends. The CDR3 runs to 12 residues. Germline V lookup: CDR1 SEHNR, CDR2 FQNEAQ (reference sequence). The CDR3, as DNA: TGTGCCAGCAGCTTTCATGGGGGTGGCTACACCTTC. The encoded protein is CASSFHGGGYTF. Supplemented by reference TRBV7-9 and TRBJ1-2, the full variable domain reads DTGVSQNPRHKITKRGQNVTFRCDPISEHNRLYWYRQTLGQGPEFLTYFQNEAQLEKSRLLSDRFSAERPKGSFSTLEIQRTEQGDSAMYLCASSFHGGGYTFGSGTRLTVV.

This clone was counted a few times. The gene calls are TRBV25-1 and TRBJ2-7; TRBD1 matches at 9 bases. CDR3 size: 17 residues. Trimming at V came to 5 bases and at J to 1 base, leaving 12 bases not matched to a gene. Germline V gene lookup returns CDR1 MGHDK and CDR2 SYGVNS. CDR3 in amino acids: CASSPSGTGFGSYEQYF. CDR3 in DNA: TGTGCCAGCAGTCCCTCCGGGACAGGGTTCGGTTCCTACGAGCAGTACTTC.

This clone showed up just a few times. This chain's CDR3 is CASSLIQRGAHEQYF. Written as DNA, the CDR3 is TGTGCCAGCAGCTTAATTCAGAGGGGGGCCCACGAGCAGTACTTC. V usage is TRBV7-9 and J usage is TRBJ2-7; D is tentatively TRBD1 or TRBD2 (6 bases each). The V gene's germline CDR1 is SEHNR and CDR2 FQNEAQ (reference sequence). Trimming stripped 2 bases from V and 5 bases from J, with 16 bases between. The CDR3 runs 15 residues.

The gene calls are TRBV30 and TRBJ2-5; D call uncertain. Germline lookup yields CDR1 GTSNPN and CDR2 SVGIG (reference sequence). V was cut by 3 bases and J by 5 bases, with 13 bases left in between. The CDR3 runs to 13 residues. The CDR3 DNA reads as TGTGCCTGGAGAAAAGGGAATTGGGAGACCCAGTACTTC. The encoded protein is CAWRKGNWETQYF. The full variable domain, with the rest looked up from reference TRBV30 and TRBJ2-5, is SQTIHQWPATLVQPVGSPLSLECTVEGTSNPNLYWYRQAAGRGLQLLFYSVGIGQISSEVPQNLSASRPQDRQFILSSKKLLLSDSGFYLCAWRKGNWETQYFGPGTRLLVL.

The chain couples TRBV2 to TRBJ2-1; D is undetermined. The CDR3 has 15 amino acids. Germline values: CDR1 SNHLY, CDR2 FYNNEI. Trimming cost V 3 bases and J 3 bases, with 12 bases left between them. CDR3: CASSDKDPHYNEQFF. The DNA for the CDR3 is TGTGCCAGCAGTGATAAAGACCCTCACTACAATGAGCAGTTCTTC.

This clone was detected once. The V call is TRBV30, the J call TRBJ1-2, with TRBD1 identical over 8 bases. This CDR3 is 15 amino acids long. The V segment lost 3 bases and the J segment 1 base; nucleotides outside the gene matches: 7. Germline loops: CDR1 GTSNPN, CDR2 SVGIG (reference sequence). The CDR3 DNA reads TGTGCCTGGAGCGCAGGGGGCGCGGATAACTATGGCTACACCTTC. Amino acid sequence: CAWSAGGADNYGYTF.

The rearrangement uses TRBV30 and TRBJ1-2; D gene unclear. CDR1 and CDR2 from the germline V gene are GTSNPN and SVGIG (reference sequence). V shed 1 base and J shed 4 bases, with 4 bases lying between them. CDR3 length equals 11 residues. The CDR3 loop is CAWSELYGYTF. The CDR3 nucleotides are TGTGCCTGGAGTGAGCTCTATGGCTACACCTTC.

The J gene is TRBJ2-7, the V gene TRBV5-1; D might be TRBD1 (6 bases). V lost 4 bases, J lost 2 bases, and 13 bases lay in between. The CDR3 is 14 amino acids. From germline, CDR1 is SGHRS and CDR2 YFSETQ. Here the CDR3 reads CASSGRDTPYEQYF. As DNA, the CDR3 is TGCGCCAGCAGCGGCCGGGACACCCCCTACGAGCAGTACTTC.